A selection of T cell receptor beta chains follows, all from one sample in a study of shared clonotypes between healthy human individuals. Clones were read by immunoSEQ multiplex PCR, and TCRdb kept only the in-frame ones, dropping some. The data contain roughly 410,000 clones, about 97% of them singletons. Sequencing input: memory CD8+ T cells sorted from blood. These receptors were obtained from a man in his thirties or forties in good health. The CDR3 runs from the conserved cysteine through the conserved F or W. The order of the fields is D gene, J gene, V gene, clone size, CDR3 DNA, CDR3 protein. The D gene is left open where the match is weak. Clone size, where shown, is once, few, many, or a class for clones that have expanded.

D: TRBD1; J: TRBJ2-1; V: TRBV19; size: -; DNA: TGTGCCAGTAGTTCGAGGACAGGGGCCACGACCTACAATGAGCAGTTCTTC; CDR3: CASSSRTGATTYNEQFF
D: -; J: TRBJ2-3; V: TRBV7-9; size: -; DNA: TGTGCCAGCACCCCCCGGGGGACAGAGGGGACAGATACGCAGTATTTT; CDR3: CASTPRGTEGTDTQYF
D: -; J: TRBJ1-1; V: TRBV19; size: -; DNA: TGTGCCAGTAGTATTCGCAGGGCTAACACTGAAGCTTTCTTT; CDR3: CASSIRRANTEAFF
D: -; J: TRBJ1-6; V: TRBV5-1; size: once; DNA: TGCGCCAGCAGCTTTCAATCAGATAATTCACCCCTCCACTTT; CDR3: CASSFQSDNSPLHF
D: -; J: TRBJ1-5; V: TRBV7-6; size: -; DNA: TGTGCCAGCAGCCCTCACCGGGGGGGGGATCAGCCCCAGCATTTT; CDR3: CASSPHRGGDQPQHF
D: -; J: TRBJ2-1; V: TRBV5-6; size: -; DNA: TGTGCCAGCAGACGCCGCAATGCCAATGAGCAGTTCTTC; CDR3: CASRRRNANEQFF
D: -; J: TRBJ1-6; V: TRBV6-1; size: once; DNA: TGTGCCAGCAGTGAAGTGGGGGGGGCGTATTCACCCCTCCACTTT; CDR3: CASSEVGGAYSPLHF
D: TRBD2; J: TRBJ2-1; V: TRBV10-1; size: -; DNA: TGCGCCAGCAGTGACCCCTCTAGCGGGAATGGACTCTCCTACAATGAGCAGTTCTTC; CDR3: CASSDPSSGNGLSYNEQFF
D: -; J: TRBJ1-3; V: TRBV10-1; size: -; DNA: TGCGCCAGCAGTGAGTCAGGTTCGGGAAACACCATATATTTT; CDR3: CASSESGSGNTIYF
D: -; J: TRBJ2-3; V: TRBV5-4; size: -; DNA: TGTGCCAGCAGCTTGGACTGGCCGGATACGCAGTATTTT; CDR3: CASSLDWPDTQYF
D: TRBD1; J: TRBJ2-1; V: TRBV18; size: -; DNA: TGTGCCAGCTCTCAAATAACCGGGACAGGGGGCAATGAGCAGTTCTTC; CDR3: CASSQITGTGGNEQFF
D: -; J: TRBJ2-7; V: TRBV21-1; size: -; DNA: TGTGCCAGCAGCCCCAGGGATTTCGCCGAGCAGTACTTC; CDR3: CASSPRDFAEQYF
D: -; J: TRBJ2-7; V: TRBV18; size: few; DNA: TGTGCCAGCGGGACATCCTACGAGCAGTACTTC; CDR3: CASGTSYEQYF
D: -; J: TRBJ2-1; V: TRBV6-5; size: -; DNA: TGTGCCAGCAGTTTCCTGGGGGGCGTTGAGCAGTTCTTC; CDR3: CASSFLGGVEQFF
D: -; J: TRBJ2-1; V: TRBV7-3; size: -; DNA: TGTGCCAGCAGCTTAACCGCGGAGCAGGGGCAGTTCTTC; CDR3: CASSLTAEQGQFF
D: TRBD1; J: TRBJ1-1; V: TRBV27; size: -; DNA: TGTGCCAGCAGGGGACAGGGTACTGAAGCTTTCTTT; CDR3: CASRGQGTEAFF
D: -; J: TRBJ1-3; V: TRBV28; size: -; DNA: TGTGCCAGCAGTTTACAGGGTAACTCTGGAAACACCATATATTTT; CDR3: CASSLQGNSGNTIYF
D: TRBD2; J: TRBJ2-5; V: TRBV28; size: -; DNA: TGTGCCAGCGCTACCGGGACTAGAAAGTACTTC; CDR3: CASATGTRKYF
D: TRBD2; J: TRBJ2-5; V: TRBV5-4; size: -; DNA: TGTGCCAGCCGGACTAGCGGAACCCAAGAGACCCAGTACTTC; CDR3: CASRTSGTQETQYF
D: -; J: TRBJ2-1; V: TRBV2; size: once; DNA: TGTGCCAGCAGTCTCCGTTACACAGGGAACAATGAGCAGTTCTTC; CDR3: CASSLRYTGNNEQFF
D: -; J: TRBJ2-3; V: TRBV7-9; size: -; DNA: TGTGCCAGCAGCCCCCGGGCAATGACTAGCACAGATACGCAGTATTTT; CDR3: CASSPRAMTSTDTQYF
D: TRBD1; J: TRBJ1-2; V: TRBV5-1; size: -; DNA: TGCGCCAGCAGCTTGGGACAGGGATGGGTAAACTATGGCTACACCTTC; CDR3: CASSLGQGWVNYGYTF
D: TRBD2; J: TRBJ2-2; V: TRBV4-2; size: -; DNA: TGTGCCAGCAGCCAAGATCTGTTGAGGACTAGCGGGAGAAGGAACACCGGGGAGCTGTTTTTT; CDR3: CASSQDLLRTSGRRNTGELFF
D: -; J: TRBJ2-7; V: TRBV5-1; size: -; DNA: TGCGCCAGCAGCTTCGCCGGGACGTCGGGGCTATCCTACGAGCAGTACTTC; CDR3: CASSFAGTSGLSYEQYF
D: TRBD1; J: TRBJ1-1; V: TRBV4-2; size: -; DNA: TGTGCCAGCACCGAGGGACAGGGAGGTTCCGGAGCTTTCTTT; CDR3: CASTEGQGGSGAFF
D: -; J: TRBJ2-4; V: TRBV19; size: -; DNA: TGTGCCAGTAGTATCCCACTTGGGGCCAAAAACATTCAGTACTTC; CDR3: CASSIPLGAKNIQYF
D: -; J: TRBJ1-3; V: TRBV28; size: -; DNA: TGTGCCAGCAGTGCGGCCCAGCCTGGAAACACCATATATTTT; CDR3: CASSAAQPGNTIYF
D: TRBD2; J: TRBJ2-1; V: TRBV11-2; size: -; DNA: TGTGCCAGCACCATAGCGGGAGCTTTTGAGCAGTTCTTC; CDR3: CASTIAGAFEQFF
D: -; J: TRBJ2-7; V: TRBV28; size: few; DNA: TGTGCCAGCAGACCTTCCCCAACAGGGAACTACGAGCAGTACTTC; CDR3: CASRPSPTGNYEQYF
D: TRBD2; J: TRBJ2-7; V: TRBV29-1; size: -; DNA: TGCAGCGTCCGCTCTGTAGCGGGAAATAGGGCCTCATACGAGCAGTACTTC; CDR3: CSVRSVAGNRASYEQYF
D: TRBD1; J: TRBJ1-1; V: TRBV7-9; size: -; DNA: TGTGCCAGCAGCTTAGGACAGGGGAGGGAGGCTTTCTTT; CDR3: CASSLGQGREAFF
D: TRBD1; J: TRBJ2-1; V: TRBV9; size: -; DNA: TGTGCCAGCAGCGTCGGGACAGGGGAGTATGAGCAGTTCTTC; CDR3: CASSVGTGEYEQFF
D: TRBD1; J: TRBJ2-7; V: TRBV27; size: -; DNA: TGTGCCAGCAGTTACAAGACAGGGGGCTACGAGCAGTACTTC; CDR3: CASSYKTGGYEQYF
D: TRBD2; J: TRBJ2-7; V: TRBV2; size: -; DNA: TGTGCCAGCCGCCGGGGACTAGCCTACGAGCAGTACTTC; CDR3: CASRRGLAYEQYF
D: -; J: TRBJ2-5; V: TRBV15; size: -; DNA: TGTGCCACCAGCGGGGAACAGGTGCAAGAGACCCAGTACTTC; CDR3: CATSGEQVQETQYF
D: -; J: TRBJ1-5; V: TRBV19; size: once; DNA: TGTGCCAGTAGTATGGCAGGGGCCTCCAGGCCCCAGCATTTT; CDR3: CASSMAGASRPQHF
D: -; J: TRBJ1-1; V: TRBV28; size: -; DNA: TGTGCCAGCAGTTTAATAACGGGGTGGGGCACTGAAGCTTTCTTT; CDR3: CASSLITGWGTEAFF
D: TRBD1; J: TRBJ2-1; V: TRBV30; size: -; DNA: TGTGCCTACTCCCCCCGGGACAGGGGTTGGGGTGAGCAGTTCTTC; CDR3: CAYSPRDRGWGEQFF
D: -; J: TRBJ2-5; V: TRBV4-2; size: -; DNA: TGTGCCAGCAGCCGCACCTCCGGGGGCACAAGTAGGCGGTTGGGAGAGACCCAGTACTTC; CDR3: CASSRTSGGTSRRLGETQYF
D: -; J: TRBJ2-5; V: TRBV2; size: -; DNA: TGTGCCAGCAGTGAAGCTAGGGGAACGCTTGTTGAAGAGACCCAGTACTTC; CDR3: CASSEARGTLVEETQYF
D: TRBD2; J: TRBJ2-1; V: TRBV19; size: -; DNA: TGTGCCAGTAGGCCGAGACTAGCAGGTCTCTACAATGAGCAGTTCTTC; CDR3: CASRPRLAGLYNEQFF
D: TRBD2; J: TRBJ2-1; V: TRBV2; size: -; DNA: TGTGCCAGCAGAGGGCTAGCGGGACCCCATGAGCAGTTCTTC; CDR3: CASRGLAGPHEQFF
D: -; J: TRBJ2-1; V: TRBV27; size: -; DNA: TGTGCCAGCAGTCGAAGCAGAGGGGACAATGAGCAGTTCTTC; CDR3: CASSRSRGDNEQFF
D: -; J: TRBJ1-2; V: TRBV28; size: -; DNA: TGTGCCAGCAGTTTTTTGGGGGGGGCGCCCACCTATGGCTACACCTTC; CDR3: CASSFLGGAPTYGYTF